This section outlines one T cell receptor beta chain sequence together with its context. What it recognizes is unknown. The source of the sample is a study of T cell responses to AZD1222 COVID-19 vaccine. Broader study findings: Two AZD1222 administrations were followed by greater Spike-specific TCR breadth and depth.

Trimming at V came to 5 bases and at J to 7 bases, leaving 5 bases not matched to a gene. The CDR3 spans 14 residues. From germline, CDR1 is SGHTA and CDR2 FQGNSA. The protocol was immunoSEQ multiplex PCR, while the TCRdb copy is restricted to in-frame clones and leaves out a portion. In the table there are under 95,000 clones, almost 90% of which are singletons. This clonotype was obtained from an adult who received the AZD1222 COVID-19 vaccine. The V call is TRBV7-2, the J call TRBJ2-1; the match to TRBD1 covers 10 bases. The specimen comprised peripheral blood, sampled 28 days after the second AZD1222 dose. This CDR3 reads CASSGTGVGNEQFF. CDR3 coding DNA: TGTGCCAGCAGCGGGACAGGGGTAGGGAATGAGCAGTTCTTC.